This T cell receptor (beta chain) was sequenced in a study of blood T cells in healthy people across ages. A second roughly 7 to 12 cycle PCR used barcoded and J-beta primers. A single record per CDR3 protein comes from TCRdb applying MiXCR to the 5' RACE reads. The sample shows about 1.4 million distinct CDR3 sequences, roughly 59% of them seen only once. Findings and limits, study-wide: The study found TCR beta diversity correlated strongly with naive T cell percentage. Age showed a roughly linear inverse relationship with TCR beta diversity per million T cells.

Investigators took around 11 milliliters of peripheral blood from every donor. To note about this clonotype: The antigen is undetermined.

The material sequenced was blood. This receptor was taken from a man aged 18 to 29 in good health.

The CDR3 DNA reads TGTGCCAGCAGCTCGTCCCCCGGGAGCAATCAGCCCCAGCATTTT. Translated: CASSSSPGSNQPQHF. The V and J genes are TRBV7-2 and TRBJ1-5; unclear D gene. V was cut by 4 bases and J by 1 base, with 11 bases left in between. The CDR3 loop spans 15 amino acids. From germline, CDR1 is SGHTA and CDR2 FQGNSA.